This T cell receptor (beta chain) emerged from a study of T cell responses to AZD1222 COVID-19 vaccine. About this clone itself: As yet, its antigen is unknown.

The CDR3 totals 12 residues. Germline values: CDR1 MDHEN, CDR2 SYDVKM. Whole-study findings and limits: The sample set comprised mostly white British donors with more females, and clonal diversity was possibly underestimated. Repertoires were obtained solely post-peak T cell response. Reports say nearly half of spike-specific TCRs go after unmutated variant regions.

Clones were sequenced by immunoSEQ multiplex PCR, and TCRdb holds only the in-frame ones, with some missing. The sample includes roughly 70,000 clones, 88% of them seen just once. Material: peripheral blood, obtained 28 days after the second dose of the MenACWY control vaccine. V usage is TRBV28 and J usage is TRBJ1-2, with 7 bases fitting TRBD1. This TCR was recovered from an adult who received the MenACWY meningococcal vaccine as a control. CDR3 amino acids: CATGDSDYGYTF. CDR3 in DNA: TGTGCGACCGGGGACAGCGACTATGGCTACACCTTC.